The T cell receptor beta chain under discussion was sequenced for a study of blood T cells in healthy people across ages. V was shortened by 1 base and J by 10 bases, with 14 bases between the two germline ends. The CDR3 runs 14 residues. Per the germline V gene, CDR1 is SEHNR and CDR2 is FQNEAQ (reference sequence). Combining a sample-barcoded 5' primer with a J-beta primer mix, a second PCR ran for about 7 to 12 cycles. TCRdb re-called the 5' RACE reads through MiXCR, storing one row per CDR3 protein. The sample shows 1.5 million or so distinct CDR3 sequences, 40% to 45% of them seen only once. Sequencing was carried out using blood. V is TRBV7-9 and J is TRBJ2-1; a possible D gene is TRBD2 (5 bases). The source of this sequence is a woman under 30 in good health. The CDR3 sequence is CASSLGPLAAEQFF. The CDR3 nucleotides read TGTGCCAGCAGCTTAGGCCCTCTAGCTGCGGAGCAGTTCTTC.